Detailed here is one T cell receptor beta chain. This sample is drawn from a study of blood T cell repertoires in COVID-19. Study in general: Samples of COVID-19 (acute and convalescent) were obtained from the United States, Italy and Spain. The cDNA or gDNA used as material had been derived from T cells, B-cell-depleted T cells, or PBMCs.

As originally analysed: The authors estimated nucleated cell counts from reference gene primer amplification. Repertoires were generated with immunoSEQ multiplex PCR, while TCRdb's copy carries only in-frame clones and drops some. V and J calls and clone size are as listed in that table; D and trimming were resolved from the DNA. The data show fewer than 200,000 clones, with approximately 88% seen just once and about a tenth held by the top ten. Looked up from germline, CDR1 is LNHNV and CDR2 is YYDKDF (reference sequence). This CDR3 has 15 amino acids. Trimming pared 4 bases from V and 5 bases from J, leaving 18 bases between.

The sequencing input was peripheral blood. The sequence was collected from a woman aged 80 or over with active or convalescent COVID-19. J is TRBJ2-7 and V is TRBV15; weak D call: TRBD2 (6 bases). CDR3 protein: CATSTSRRASNEQYF. As DNA, the CDR3 is TGTGCCACCAGCACCTCAAGGAGGGCATCTAACGAGCAGTACTTC.